The TCR beta chain described here comes from a study of blood T cell repertoires in COVID-19. The wider study: Sites across the United States, Italy and Spain contributed samples from acute and convalescent COVID-19.

As regards this clone: Distinct nucleotide sequences in the sample also encode this CDR3.

Sequencing used immunoSEQ multiplex PCR; TCRdb keeps in-frame clones, though not all of them. The sample includes over 150,000 clones, about 91% seen only once; the top ten take roughly 3.9%. Unmatched junction bases numbered 9, after V lost 5 bases and J lost 1 base. The length of the CDR3 is 16 residues. The V gene's germline CDR1 is SGHAT and CDR2 FQNNGV. The chain carries TRBV11-2 and TRBJ1-1; TRBD1 aligns across 8 bases. Sequenced sample: peripheral blood. The receptor was isolated from a woman aged 60 to 75 who had recovered from COVID-19. This chain's CDR3 is CASSLGQGGWNTEAFF. The CDR3 nucleotides are TGTGCCAGCAGCCTTGGACAGGGCGGTTGGAACACTGAAGCTTTCTTT. Drawing the rest from reference TRBV11-2 and TRBJ1-1, the complete variable domain is EAGVAQSPRYKIIEKRQSVAFWCNPISGHATLYWYQQILGQGPKLLIQFQNNGVVDDSQLPKDRFSAERLKGVDSTLKIQPAKLEDSAVYLCASSLGQGGWNTEAFFGQGTRLTVV.